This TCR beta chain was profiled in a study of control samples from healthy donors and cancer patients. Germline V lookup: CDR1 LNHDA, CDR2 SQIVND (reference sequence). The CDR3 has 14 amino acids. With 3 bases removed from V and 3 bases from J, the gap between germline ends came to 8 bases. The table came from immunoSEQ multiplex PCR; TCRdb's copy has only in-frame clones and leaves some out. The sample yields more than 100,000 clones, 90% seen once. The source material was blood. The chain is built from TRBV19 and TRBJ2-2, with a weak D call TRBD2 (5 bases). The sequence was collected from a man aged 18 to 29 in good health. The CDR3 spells CASSMRDDTGELFF. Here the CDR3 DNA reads TGTGCCAGTAGTATGAGGGATGACACCGGGGAGCTGTTTTTT.